The table lists the clone carrying this T cell receptor (beta chain) with many counts. The CDR3 consists of 13 residues. V was shortened by 6 bases and J by 7 bases, with 12 bases between the two germline ends. CDR1 and CDR2 (germline): SGHVS, FNYEAQ. TCRdb fed the 5' RACE reads into MiXCR, producing one record per CDR3 protein. The sample includes tens of thousands of distinct CDR3 sequences, under 15% seen only once; the top ten take roughly 15%. The record originates from a study of T cells of healthy individuals. The TCR comes from a human donor in good health. V gene TRBV7-6 combines with J gene TRBJ1-4; D is undetermined. The CDR3 nucleotides read TGTGCCAGCAGTACATCCCCCGGTGAAAAACTGTTTTTT. Its translation: CASSTSPGEKLFF.